Following are 22 T cell receptor beta chains from one sample sequenced in a study of cytomegalovirus exposure and HLA in healthy donors. The PCR had 60 Vbeta and 13 Jbeta primers. The repertoire was sequenced with immunoSEQ multiplex PCR; TCRdb's copy has only in-frame clones and lacks some. Here the sample spans roughly 120,000 clones, around 86% being singletons. The sample comprised PBMCs. These receptors were collected from a woman younger than 45 in good health and CMV-seronegative.

The V and J genes are TRBV2 and TRBJ1-5, with TRBD1 matching over 8 bases. Germline values: CDR1 SNHLY, CDR2 FYNNEI. After removal of 4 bases from V and 8 bases from J, the junction contained 10 bases not matched to a gene. The CDR3 contains 15 residues. CDR3 DNA: TGTGCCAGCAGTGGAGGGACAGGCCCCCGGGAGCCCCAGCATTTT. Translated: CASSGGTGPREPQHF.

The chain recombines TRBV2 with TRBJ1-4; a weak D match, TRBD1 (6 bases). The CDR3 loop spans 15 amino acids. Germline V gene data show CDR1 as SNHLY and CDR2 as FYNNEI. V lost 3 bases to trimming and J lost 5 bases, with 13 bases between them. CDR3 sequence (DNA): TGTGCCAGCAGTGAGATGGGAGGGGGGAATGAAAAACTGTTTTTT. Protein: CASSEMGGGNEKLFF.

The rearrangement uses TRBV28 and TRBJ1-2; D is unresolved. The germline V and J ends were trimmed by 7 bases and 7 bases, with 25 bases remaining between them. Germline-derived CDR1 and CDR2 are MDHEN and SYDVKM. The CDR3 is 16 residues long. DNA for the CDR3: TGTGCCAGCACACTAGACGGCATGGTAGAAATTCGTGGCTACACCTTC. This encodes CASTLDGMVEIRGYTF.

The V and J genes are TRBV6-6 and TRBJ1-1, with D possibly TRBD1 on 5 matching bases. The CDR3 sequence is 14 residues long. V lost 0 bases and J 7 bases, leaving 12 bases between the germline ends. CDR1 and CDR2 from the germline V gene are MNHNY and SVGAGI (reference sequence). The CDR3 protein is CASSYSGGGIEAFF. The CDR3 nucleotides are TGTGCCAGCAGTTACTCTGGCGGGGGGATTGAAGCTTTCTTT.

This clone was recorded only once. The chain has TRBV4-3 and TRBJ2-3; D uncertain. The germline gives CDR1 LGHNA, CDR2 YSLEER. This CDR3 region has 15 residues. Trimming cost V 0 bases and J 6 bases, with 13 bases left between them. CDR3 residues: CASSQDPSPSDTQYF. The CDR3 bases are TGCGCCAGCAGCCAAGACCCCTCCCCTTCGGATACGCAGTATTTT.

The chain's CDR3 is CASSQGTSGRNEQFF. The CDR3, as DNA: TGTGCCAGCAGTCAAGGGACTAGCGGGCGCAATGAGCAGTTCTTC. J is TRBJ2-1 and V is TRBV27; 12 nucleotides align to TRBD2. CDR1 and CDR2 from the germline V gene are MNHEY and SMNVEV (reference sequence). This CDR3 has 15 amino acids. The ends lost 5 bases at V and 6 bases at J; junction bases unmatched: 5.

The genes are TRBV30 and TRBJ2-7; D may be TRBD2 (6 bases). The CDR3 sequence is 13 residues long. Trimming took off 4 bases at V and 6 bases at J, with 16 bases between the two ends. Germline V CDR1 and CDR2: GTSNPN, SVGIG (reference sequence). The CDR3 here is CAWKWGTVAEQYF. Written as DNA, the CDR3 is TGTGCCTGGAAATGGGGGACTGTTGCCGAGCAGTACTTC.

CDR3 amino acids: CASSRQGTGELFF. The DNA of the CDR3 is TGTGCCAGCAGCCGACAGGGGACCGGGGAGCTGTTTTTT. This rearrangement joins TRBV7-7 to TRBJ2-2; 8 positions match TRBD1. The V segment lost 5 bases and the J segment 5 bases; nucleotides outside the gene matches: 1. Germline CDR1 reads SSHAT; CDR2 reads FNYEAQ (reference sequence). The CDR3 totals 13 residues.

The CDR3 sequence: CASNLAGEGAYEQYF. Here the CDR3 DNA reads TGTGCCAGCAACCTAGCGGGAGAGGGCGCGTACGAGCAGTACTTC. The chain couples TRBV6-1 to TRBJ2-7; 10 bases agree with TRBD2. This CDR3 is 15 amino acids long. V trimming: 7 bases; J trimming: 4 bases; junction bases outside the gene matches: 10. Germline values: CDR1 MNHNS, CDR2 SASEGT.

J is TRBJ2-1 and V is TRBV7-2; D is ambiguous. CDR1 is SGHTA, CDR2 FQGNSA, per germline. Trimming stripped 1 base from V and 3 bases from J, with 7 bases between. This CDR3 comprises 14 residues. The CDR3 DNA is TGTGCCAGCAGCTTAGACACTATCTACAATGAGCAGTTCTTC. This encodes CASSLDTIYNEQFF.

This chain links TRBV7-2 with TRBJ1-4, with unresolved D. Per the germline V gene, CDR1 is SGHTA and CDR2 is FQGNSA. There are 13 residues in the CDR3. With 2 bases removed from V and 8 bases from J, the gap between germline ends came to 9 bases. CDR3 in DNA: TGTGCCAGCAGCTTATCCACCGGGGAAAAACTGTTTTTT. Translating gives CASSLSTGEKLFF.

Comments on this clone: This specimen includes other DNA sequences encoding the same CDR3. The V call is TRBV6-4, the J call TRBJ2-3; D is possibly TRBD2 (6 bases). The CDR3 length is 15 residues. V lost 3 bases and J lost 2, with 12 bases in between. The germline V gene has CDR1 MRHNA and CDR2 SNTAGT. The CDR3 loop reads CASSEGSGSTDTQYF. The DNA of the CDR3 is TGTGCCAGCAGTGAGGGTAGCGGTTCCACAGATACGCAGTATTTT.

This chain joins TRBV2 and TRBJ2-7; 7 nucleotides agree with TRBD1. V was pared by 10 bases and J by 1 base, with 7 bases of the junction left unmatched. The CDR3 runs 13 residues. CDR1 and CDR2 from the germline V gene are SNHLY and FYNNEI. Here the CDR3 DNA reads TGTGCCATCAACAGGGGTAGGTCCTACGAGCAGTACTTC. Translating it yields CAINRGRSYEQYF.

The chain is built from TRBV6-1 and TRBJ1-2; D remains unclear. The CDR3 is 15 amino acids. V lost 7 bases and J 0 bases, leaving 15 bases between the germline ends. Germline CDR1 is MNHNS and CDR2 is SASEGT. CDR3 nucleotides: TGTGCCAGCATCTTATACAGCCCAGCTAACTATGGCTACACCTTC. Its protein product is CASILYSPANYGYTF.

The chain carries TRBV28 and TRBJ2-1; possibly TRBD1 for D (5 bases). Trimming removed 2 bases at V and 5 bases at J, with 25 bases between. Germline lookup yields CDR1 MDHEN and CDR2 SYDVKM. CDR3 length: 19 residues. CDR3 sequence: CASSLEFLVLQGKNNEQFF. CDR3 nucleotides: TGTGCCAGCAGTTTAGAATTCCTGGTGTTGCAGGGTAAGAACAATGAGCAGTTCTTC.

Note on this clone: The CDR3 end shows no conserved phenylalanine or tryptophan, and so a read error is likely. No DNA is shown, since the ends of the CDR3 on it are uncertain; the CDR3 is the one TCRdb lists. V gene TRBV6-1 combines with J gene TRBJ2-4; TRBD2 is taken as the D call from the table, unchecked against the DNA. Germline V gene sequence: CDR1 MNHNS, CDR2 SASEGT. Ends included, the CDR3 has 13 residues. The CDR3 protein is CASSPEGVAGVVG.

J is TRBJ2-2 and V is TRBV19; a weak D match, TRBD2 (5 bases). Germline CDR1 LNHDA, CDR2 SQIVND (reference sequence). V lost 1 base to trimming and J lost 0 bases, with 15 bases between them. This CDR3 has 18 amino acids. The CDR3 region is CASSIGSVRVANTGELFF. CDR3 sequence (DNA): TGTGCCAGTAGTATAGGTTCCGTGAGGGTCGCGAACACCGGGGAGCTGTTTTTT.

The chain combines TRBV5-1 with TRBJ2-3; tentatively, D is TRBD2 (6 bases). Per the germline V gene, CDR1 is SGHRS and CDR2 is YFSETQ. The CDR3 consists of 16 residues. V was pared by 0 bases and J by 2 bases, with 13 bases between. CDR3 in DNA: TGCGCCAGCAGCTTGGAACGGGACTGGATCACAGATACGCAGTATTTT. Protein: CASSLERDWITDTQYF.

The rearrangement joins TRBV10-3 to TRBJ2-2; TRBD1 matches at 8 bases. CDR3 length: 15 amino acids. The trim removed 5 bases at V and 3 bases at J, leaving 5 bases unmatched. Germline V gene lookup returns CDR1 ENHRY and CDR2 SYGVKD. CDR3 amino acids: CAISTGGVDTGELFF. For the CDR3, the DNA is TGTGCCATCAGTACAGGGGGTGTCGACACCGGGGAGCTGTTTTTT.

This clone was detected only a few times. This chain uses TRBV6-1 with TRBJ2-7, with D possibly being TRBD2 (6 bases). The CDR3 runs to 13 residues. Deletions cut 4 bases from V and 3 bases from J, with 10 bases between. Germline loops: CDR1 MNHNS, CDR2 SASEGT. CDR3 amino acids: CASSAGSRYEQYF. CDR3 sequence (DNA): TGTGCCAGCAGTGCCGGGAGTCGCTACGAGCAGTACTTC.

V is TRBV4-3 and J is TRBJ2-1; 7 nucleotides line up with TRBD1. Per the germline V gene, CDR1 is LGHNA and CDR2 is YSLEER. The length of the CDR3 is 15 residues. The V segment lost 4 bases and the J segment 6 bases; nucleotides outside the gene matches: 9. The DNA of the CDR3 is TGCGCCAGCAGCCTCCGGGCTCCAGGGGGCAATGAGCAGTTCTTC. Translating it yields CASSLRAPGGNEQFF.

J is TRBJ2-1 and V is TRBV19, with D possibly TRBD1 on 5 matching bases. The CDR3 is 12 amino acids. CDR1 is LNHDA, CDR2 SQIVND, per germline (reference sequence). V dropped 3 bases and J dropped 8 bases, with 8 bases sitting between them. This CDR3 is CASSITGDEQFF. The DNA of the CDR3 is TGTGCCAGTAGTATCACAGGCGATGAGCAGTTCTTC.